One sample yielded the 16 T cell receptor beta chains listed below, sequenced in a study of blood T cell repertoires in COVID-19. Assay used: immunoSEQ multiplex PCR; TCRdb lists only in-frame clones, some missing. The table has around 310,000 clones, 80% to 90% seen once. The sample taken for sequencing was PBMCs or T cells enriched from blood (not recorded which). The source of these receptors is a man aged 25-45 years who had recovered from COVID-19.

This chain uses TRBV5-1 with TRBJ2-7; TRBD1 agrees at 12 bases. Germline CDR1 and CDR2: SGHRS and YFSETQ. The CDR3 contains 15 residues. J was trimmed by 6 bases and V by 7 bases; bases with no gene match: 11. The CDR3 loop reads CASGKGGQGAREQYF. CDR3 nucleotide sequence: TGCGCCAGCGGCAAGGGGGGACAGGGGGCGCGCGAGCAGTACTTC.

Only a few counts were recorded for this clone. The chain links TRBV19 to TRBJ1-4; weak D call: TRBD1 (5 bases). Germline assignment: CDR1 LNHDA and CDR2 SQIVND (reference sequence). The CDR3 has 14 residues. V was pared by 5 bases and J by 7 bases, with 14 bases between. The CDR3 DNA reads TGTGCCAGTAGTCCCCTCCGGGGGAGTGAAAAACTGTTTTTT. This gives the protein CASSPLRGSEKLFF.

The chain employs TRBV15 and TRBJ2-7; D perhaps matches TRBD1 (8 bases). Germline V gene sequence: CDR1 LNHNV, CDR2 YYDKDF (reference sequence). Trimming took 5 bases from V and 4 from J, leaving 21 bases between them. The CDR3 is made up of 16 amino acids. The CDR3 reads CATSVPLDREGYEQYF. The CDR3 region has the DNA TGTGCCACCAGCGTACCCTTGGACAGGGAGGGGTACGAGCAGTACTTC.

This chain connects TRBV7-9 to TRBJ1-4; TRBD1 matches 8 bases. J gave up 8 bases and V 3 bases, and 5 bases lay outside the gene matches. Per the germline V gene, CDR1 is SEHNR and CDR2 is FQNEAQ (reference sequence). The CDR3 has 14 residues. CDR3 sequence (DNA): TGTGCCAGCAGCTTGGGACAGGTCGCCGAAAAACTGTTTTTT. It codes for CASSLGQVAEKLFF.

The V call is TRBV5-4, the J call TRBJ1-2, with 8 bases lining up with TRBD1. Trimming at V came to 4 bases and at J to 8 bases, leaving 7 bases not matched to a gene. CDR3 size: 13 residues. Germline CDR1 SGHNT, CDR2 YYREEE (reference sequence). The CDR3 sequence is CASSATGAEGYTF. DNA for the CDR3: TGTGCCAGCAGCGCGACAGGGGCCGAGGGCTACACCTTC.

V is TRBV7-8 and J is TRBJ1-5; weak D call: TRBD1 (5 bases). Deletions cut 5 bases from V and 2 bases from J, with 22 bases between. The CDR3 loop spans 18 amino acids. Germline lookup yields CDR1 SGHVS and CDR2 FQNEAQ. CDR3 sequence: CASSPLTGGGIRNQPQHF. The DNA for the CDR3 is TGTGCCAGCAGCCCCCTAACGGGGGGGGGTATTCGCAATCAGCCCCAGCATTTT.

The table lists this clone with a count of one. The chain recombines TRBV14 with TRBJ1-4; 9 positions match TRBD1. Germline V gene lookup returns CDR1 SGHDN and CDR2 FVKESK. The trim removed 2 bases at V and 7 bases at J, leaving 5 bases unmatched. CDR3 size: 15 residues. CDR3 coding DNA: TGTGCCAGCAGCCAACTTGGGACAGGGCCTGAAAAACTGTTTTTT. Translated, it gives CASSQLGTGPEKLFF.

The chain recombines TRBV2 with TRBJ1-5, with 12 positions matching TRBD1. The junction had 4 bases not matched to a gene; V was cut back by 5 bases and J by 2 bases. The CDR3 spans 16 residues. Germline V gene lookup returns CDR1 SNHLY and CDR2 FYNNEI. CDR3 sequence: CASSRGTGGGNQPQHF. The CDR3 bases are TGTGCCAGCAGTCGAGGGACAGGGGGCGGCAATCAGCCCCAGCATTTT.

The chain joins TRBV6-5 to TRBJ1-2; D possibly corresponds to TRBD1 (5 bases). Trimming took off 4 bases at V and 4 bases at J, with 13 bases between the two ends. The V gene's germline CDR1 is MNHEY and CDR2 SVGAGI. CDR3 length: 14 residues. CDR3 sequence: CASSWGEGLYGYTF. The CDR3 DNA follows: TGTGCCAGCAGTTGGGGGGAGGGGCTCTATGGCTACACCTTC.

The chain couples TRBV5-4 to TRBJ2-7; D may be TRBD1 (6 bases). The CDR3 is 14 residues long. The germline V gene has CDR1 SGHNT and CDR2 YYREEE (reference sequence). V was trimmed by 2 bases and J by 0 bases, leaving 9 bases between them. The CDR3 loop is CASSFRDNSYEQYF. In DNA form, the CDR3 reads TGTGCCAGCAGCTTCCGGGACAACTCCTACGAGCAGTACTTC. The entire variable domain, with the rest obtained from reference TRBV5-4 and TRBJ2-7, is as follows: ETGVTQSPTHLIKTRGQQVTLRCSSQSGHNTVSWYQQALGQGPQFIFQYYREEENGRGNFPPRFSGLQFPNYSSELNVNALELDDSALYLCASSFRDNSYEQYFGPGTRLTVT.

CDR3 nucleotides: TGTGCCAGCAGTATCAGGGGGAACGAGCAGTACTTC. This codes for CASSIRGNEQYF. This chain connects TRBV6-5 to TRBJ2-7, with 7 bases aligning to TRBD1. The V gene end was trimmed by 5 bases and the J gene end by 5 bases; junction bases not matched to a gene: 3. The CDR3 covers 12 residues. Germline loops: CDR1 MNHEY, CDR2 SVGAGI.

The count of this clone is one. The chain joins TRBV5-1 to TRBJ2-2; no reliable D call. The CDR3 has 14 residues. V gave up 1 base and J gave up 1 base, with 5 bases separating them. The germline CDR1 and CDR2 sequences are SGHRS and YFSETQ. The CDR3 spells CASSLSGNTGELFF. CDR3 bases: TGCGCCAGCAGCTTGTCAGGGAACACCGGGGAGCTGTTTTTT.

The chain combines TRBV19 with TRBJ2-1; perhaps TRBD2 as D (6 bases). The V gene's germline CDR1 is LNHDA and CDR2 SQIVND (reference sequence). CDR3 size: 16 residues. Trimming left V 5 bases short and J 3 bases short, with 17 bases between. The CDR3 DNA is TGTGCCAGTAGTGTCCGGGACTCCCGAAACTACAATGAGCAGTTCTTC. Protein sequence: CASSVRDSRNYNEQFF.

This chain uses TRBV11-3 with TRBJ2-5; possible D gene TRBD1, 6 bases. Germline lookup yields CDR1 SGHNT and CDR2 YENEEA. The ends were cut back, 0 bases at V and 2 bases at J, with 7 bases in the middle. The CDR3 consists of 14 residues. In DNA form, the CDR3 reads TGTGCCAGCAGCTTAGAGGACAGTCAAGAGACCCAGTACTTC. Protein: CASSLEDSQETQYF.

The table lists this clone with a few counts. V usage is TRBV18 and J usage is TRBJ2-7; TRBD1 is a possible D gene (6 bases). Germline CDR1 is KGHSH and CDR2 is LQKENI. Trimming left V 3 bases short and J 0 bases short, with 15 bases between. This CDR3 is built from 16 residues. This CDR3 is CASSPGTPVGSYEQYF. The CDR3 nucleotides are TGTGCCAGCTCACCTGGGACACCGGTGGGCTCCTACGAGCAGTACTTC.

The chain recombines TRBV5-1 with TRBJ2-7; D possibly corresponds to TRBD1 (6 bases). Germline CDR1 and CDR2: SGHRS and YFSETQ. The CDR3 length is 14 residues. V was shortened by 2 bases and J by 3 bases, with 12 bases between the two germline ends. The CDR3 DNA is TGCGCCAGCAGCTTTGGGGGCCCTGGCTACGAGCAGTACTTC. Residues: CASSFGGPGYEQYF.